A selection of T cell receptor beta chains follows, all from one sample in a study of T cell clonotyping in hematopoietic cell transplantation. Sequencing was performed with immunoSEQ multiplex PCR; in TCRdb, only in-frame clones are kept and a portion is missing. The data hold more than 4,500 clones, with 55% to 75% observed a single time. The material was PBMCs, obtained 100 days after allogeneic stem cell transplant. Receptors were obtained from a female patient aged 45-65 years who had an allogeneic stem cell transplant, so the T cells may come from the graft donor. Some clones in this sample may be carry-over from other donors' samples. Each CDR3 is given with its conserved first and last residue. The D gene is left open where the match is weak. Clone size is given for some rows only: seen once, a few or many times, or a class if the clone is expanded.

V gene,J gene,D gene,clone size,CDR3 length,CDR3 DNA,CDR3 protein
TRBV6-6,TRBJ2-2,.,few,13,TGTGCCAGCAGGGCTGGGGGCCACGGGGAGCTGTTTTTT,CASRAGGHGELFF
TRBV28,TRBJ2-7,TRBD2,.,15,TGTGCCAGCAGTCCACAAAGACTAGCGGGCTACGAGCAGTACTTC,CASSPQRLAGYEQYF
TRBV27,TRBJ2-1,TRBD1,.,11,TGTGCCAGCAGTTACAGGGGAGAGCAGTTCTTC,CASSYRGEQFF
TRBV6-5,TRBJ2-3,.,.,14,TGTGCCAGCGGTCGTGGTATTAGCACAGATACGCAGTATTTT,CASGRGISTDTQYF
TRBV19,TRBJ2-1,TRBD1,.,17,TGTGCCAGTACCGACCGGGACAGGGGAACATCCAACAATGAGCAGTTCTTC,CASTDRDRGTSNNEQFF
TRBV28,TRBJ2-5,.,.,12,TGTGCCAGCAGTTTGGGAGAGGGGACCCAGTACTTC,CASSLGEGTQYF
TRBV6-6,TRBJ2-5,.,.,13,TGTGCCAGCAGGACGAGTCTTTGGGAGACCCAGTACTTC,CASRTSLWETQYF
TRBV18,TRBJ1-5,.,once,15,TGTGCCAGCTCACCACTGGAGGCAAGCGGTATTCCCCAGCATTTT,CASSPLEASGIPQHF
TRBV2,TRBJ2-7,.,.,13,TGTGCCAGCTCGCGGGATGACTCCTACGAGCAGTACTTC,CASSRDDSYEQYF
TRBV5-1,TRBJ2-3,TRBD1,.,16,TGCGCCAGCAGCTTGGTCCCCGGGACAGGGACAGATACGCAGTATTTT,CASSLVPGTGTDTQYF
TRBV4-1,TRBJ2-4,.,.,14,TGCGCCAGCTCCATAAGGGGGGGCGCAGACATTCAGTACTTC,CASSIRGGADIQYF
TRBV4-2,TRBJ1-1,.,.,16,TGTGCCAGCAGCCAAATAACGGGCAGGCGGAACACTGAAGCTTTCTTT,CASSQITGRRNTEAFF
TRBV19,TRBJ2-7,TRBD1,.,13,TGTGCCAGTAGTGGACAGGCGAATTACGAGCAGTACTTC,CASSGQANYEQYF
TRBV19,TRBJ2-2,.,.,12,TGTGCCAGTAGGCTAGCTGGCGGGGAGCTGTTTTTT,CASRLAGGELFF
TRBV19,TRBJ1-6,.,.,15,TGTGCCAGTAGTACCACTGGACAGTATAATTCACCCCTCCACTTT,CASSTTGQYNSPLHF
TRBV7-9,TRBJ1-4,TRBD1,.,16,TGTGCCAGCAGCCCGGGGACAGGGCCAACTAATGAAAAACTGTTTTTT,CASSPGTGPTNEKLFF
TRBV7-6,TRBJ2-7,.,medium-sized,15,TGTGCCAGCAGCTCTCAACCGGGACGGATCTACGAGCAGTACTTC,CASSSQPGRIYEQYF
TRBV20-1,TRBJ1-1,.,few,11,TGCAGTGCTAGAGGGGGAACTGAAGCTTTCTTT,CSARGGTEAFF
TRBV15,TRBJ2-5,TRBD1,.,14,TGTGCCACCAGCAGGGGGACAGACCAAGAGACCCAGTACTTC,CATSRGTDQETQYF
TRBV6-5,TRBJ2-1,.,few,13,TGTGCCAGCAGTTACTCTGGCGCCGATGAGCAGTTCTTC,CASSYSGADEQFF
TRBV23-1,TRBJ1-5,.,few,15,TGCGCCAGCAGTCCGAGACGGGGGGCCCAACAGCCCCAGCATTTT,CASSPRRGAQQPQHF
TRBV9,TRBJ1-2,TRBD1,.,15,TGTGCCAGCAGCGAGGGGACAGCCTCGTTCTATGGCTACACCTTC,CASSEGTASFYGYTF
TRBV5-6,TRBJ1-2,.,.,13,TGTGCCAGCAGCTTGGTTTCTATAGGTGGCTACACCTTC,CASSLVSIGGYTF
TRBV5-1,TRBJ1-3,.,few,16,TGCGCCAGCAGCTTGTCCAGGGCGGAAAGTGGAAACACCATATATTTT,CASSLSRAESGNTIYF
TRBV2,TRBJ1-6,.,medium-sized,19,TGTGCCACTGGACAAAAAGCGAATTCCGTCAACGCAGAGTATTCACCCCTCCACTTT,CATGQKANSVNAEYSPLHF
TRBV2,TRBJ2-7,TRBD2,.,14,TGTGCCAGCAGCTACTCTAGCGGCGCCTACGAGCAGTACTTC,CASSYSSGAYEQYF
TRBV19,TRBJ2-7,.,.,14,TGTGCCAGTAGTATAGAGACTAGACCCAACGAGCAGTACTTC,CASSIETRPNEQYF
TRBV15,TRBJ1-5,.,.,14,TGTGCCACCGCAGGGAGGTACCGCGATCAGCCCCAGCATTTT,CATAGRYRDQPQHF
TRBV11-2,TRBJ1-4,.,.,15,TGTGCCAGCAGCTTAGAGGGAGGTAAAAATGAAAAACTGTTTTTT,CASSLEGGKNEKLFF
TRBV19,TRBJ2-7,.,.,14,TGTGCCAGTAGTATAGGACCCCGCTCCAACGAGCAGTACTTC,CASSIGPRSNEQYF
TRBV4-3,TRBJ2-2,.,once,14,TGCGCCAGCAGCCCGGGACTTCCCACCGGGGAGCTGTTTTTT,CASSPGLPTGELFF
TRBV9,TRBJ2-1,TRBD2,.,16,TGTGCCAGCAGCGTCTCCGGGACTAGCGGGATAAATGAGCAGTTCTTC,CASSVSGTSGINEQFF
TRBV9,TRBJ2-2,.,few,14,TGTGCCAGCAGCGTAGCTGCGGGGTCCGGGGAGCTGTTTTTT,CASSVAAGSGELFF
TRBV7-8,TRBJ2-3,TRBD2,.,14,TGTGCCAGCAGCGAAACTAGCGGCACAGATACGCAGTATTTT,CASSETSGTDTQYF
TRBV27,TRBJ2-1,.,.,14,TGTGCCAGCAGTTTAATTGGGCGGAGTAATGAGCAGTTCTTC,CASSLIGRSNEQFF
TRBV30,TRBJ2-1,TRBD2,.,14,TGTGCCTGGAGTTCTGGCGGGAGGATCAATGAGCAGTTCTTC,CAWSSGGRINEQFF